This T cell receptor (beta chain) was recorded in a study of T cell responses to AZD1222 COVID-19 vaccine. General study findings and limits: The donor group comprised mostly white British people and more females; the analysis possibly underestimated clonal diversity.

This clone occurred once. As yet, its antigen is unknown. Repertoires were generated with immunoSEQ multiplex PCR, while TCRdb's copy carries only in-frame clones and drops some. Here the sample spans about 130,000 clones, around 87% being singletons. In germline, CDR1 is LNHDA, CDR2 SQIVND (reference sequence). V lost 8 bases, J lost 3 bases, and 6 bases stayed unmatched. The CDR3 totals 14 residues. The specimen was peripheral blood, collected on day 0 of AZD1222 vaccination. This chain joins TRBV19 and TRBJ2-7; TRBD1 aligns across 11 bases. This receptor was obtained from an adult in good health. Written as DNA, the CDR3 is TGTGCCAGTTCGGCCGGGACAGGGGGCTACGAGCAGTACTTC. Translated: CASSAGTGGYEQYF.